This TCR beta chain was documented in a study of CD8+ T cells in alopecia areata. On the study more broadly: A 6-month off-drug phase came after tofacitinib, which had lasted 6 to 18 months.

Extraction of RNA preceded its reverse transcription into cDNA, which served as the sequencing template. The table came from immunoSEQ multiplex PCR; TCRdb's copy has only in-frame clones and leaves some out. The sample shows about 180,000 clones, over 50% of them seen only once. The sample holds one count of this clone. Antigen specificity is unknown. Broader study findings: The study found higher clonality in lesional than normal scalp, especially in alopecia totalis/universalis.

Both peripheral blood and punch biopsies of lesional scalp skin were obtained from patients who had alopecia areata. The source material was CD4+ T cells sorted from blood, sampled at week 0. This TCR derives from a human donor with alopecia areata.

Here the CDR3 reads CAWRAPGRENSPLHF. The CDR3 DNA follows: TGTGCCTGGAGAGCCCCGGGACGGGAAAATTCACCCCTCCACTTT. The rearrangement joins TRBV30 to TRBJ1-6, with TRBD1 as a possible D gene (5 bases). The CDR3 spans 15 residues. Looked up from germline, CDR1 is GTSNPN and CDR2 is SVGIG (reference sequence). With 3 bases removed from V and 7 bases from J, the gap between germline ends came to 16 bases.